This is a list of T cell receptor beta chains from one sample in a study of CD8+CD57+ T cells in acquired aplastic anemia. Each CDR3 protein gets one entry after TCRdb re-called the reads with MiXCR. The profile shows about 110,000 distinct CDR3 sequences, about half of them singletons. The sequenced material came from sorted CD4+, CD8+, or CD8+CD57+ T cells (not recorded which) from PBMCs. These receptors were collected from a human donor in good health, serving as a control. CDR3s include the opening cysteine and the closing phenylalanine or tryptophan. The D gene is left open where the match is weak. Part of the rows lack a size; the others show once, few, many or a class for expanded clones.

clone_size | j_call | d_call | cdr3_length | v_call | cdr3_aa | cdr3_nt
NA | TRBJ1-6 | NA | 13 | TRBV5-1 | CASGYDFNSPLHF | TGCGCCAGCGGCTATGACTTTAATTCACCCCTCCACTTT
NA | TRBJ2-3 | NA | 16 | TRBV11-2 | CASSLIPVSSTDTQYF | TGTGCCAGCAGCTTAATTCCTGTTTCTAGCACAGATACGCAGTATTTT
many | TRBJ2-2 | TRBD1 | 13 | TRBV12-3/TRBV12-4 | CASRTGEAGELFF | TGTGCCAGCAGGACAGGGGAGGCCGGGGAGCTGTTTTTT
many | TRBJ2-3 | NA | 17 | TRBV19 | CASSKGEEYTETDTQYF | TGTGCCAGTAGTAAGGGGGAGGAATATACCGAAACAGATACGCAGTATTTT
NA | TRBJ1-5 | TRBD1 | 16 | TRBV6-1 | CASSQSRTGYNEPQHF | TGTGCCAGCAGTCAGTCTAGGACAGGTTACAATGAGCCCCAGCATTTT
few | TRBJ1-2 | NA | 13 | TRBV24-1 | CATSERGNYGYTF | TGTGCCACCAGTGAGCGCGGAAACTATGGCTACACCTTC
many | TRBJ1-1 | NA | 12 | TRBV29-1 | CSVLRSGTEAFF | TGCAGCGTTCTCCGGTCTGGCACTGAAGCTTTCTTT
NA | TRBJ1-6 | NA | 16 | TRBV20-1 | CSARQVGQAEGSPLHF | TGCAGTGCTAGGCAAGTCGGGCAGGCCGAGGGTTCACCCCTCCACTTT
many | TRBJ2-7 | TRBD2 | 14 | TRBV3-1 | CASSPIAGAYEQYF | TGTGCCAGCAGCCCAATAGCGGGGGCCTACGAGCAGTACTTC
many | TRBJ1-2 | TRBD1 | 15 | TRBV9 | CASSVATGVGYGYTF | TGTGCCAGCAGCGTAGCAACAGGGGTTGGCTATGGCTACACCTTC
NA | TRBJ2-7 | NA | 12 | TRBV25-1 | CASSESDLQQYF | TGTGCCAGCAGTGAATCTGACCTACAGCAGTACTTC
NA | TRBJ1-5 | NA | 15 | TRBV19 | CATNRETLSNQPQHF | TGTGCCACAAACAGGGAGACCCTAAGCAATCAGCCCCAGCATTTT
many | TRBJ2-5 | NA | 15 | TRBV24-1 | CATSDGDSPRETQYF | TGTGCCACCAGTGATGGCGACAGCCCGCGGGAGACCCAGTACTTC
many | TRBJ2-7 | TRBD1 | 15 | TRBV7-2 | CASSSDRVEFYEQYF | TGTGCCAGCAGCTCCGACAGGGTGGAATTCTACGAGCAGTACTTC
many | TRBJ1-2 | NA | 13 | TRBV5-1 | CASSLTGEGGYTF | TGCGCCAGCAGCTTGACAGGCGAGGGCGGCTACACCTTC
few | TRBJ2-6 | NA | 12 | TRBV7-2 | CARHQGANVLTF | TGTGCCAGGCATCAGGGGGCCAACGTCCTGACTTTC
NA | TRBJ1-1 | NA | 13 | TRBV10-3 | CAISDGQLTEAFF | TGTGCCATCAGTGATGGACAGTTGACTGAAGCTTTCTTT
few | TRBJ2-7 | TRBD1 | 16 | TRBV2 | CASREGTGKRPYEQYF | TGTGCCAGCAGAGAAGGGACAGGGAAGAGGCCCTACGAGCAGTACTTC
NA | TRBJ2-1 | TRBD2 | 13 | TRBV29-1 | CSVETSGDNERFF | TGCAGCGTTGAGACTAGCGGGGATAATGAGCGGTTCTTC
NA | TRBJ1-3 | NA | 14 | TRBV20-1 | CSAQESFSGNTIYF | TGCAGTGCGCAGGAATCGTTCTCTGGAAACACCATATATTTT
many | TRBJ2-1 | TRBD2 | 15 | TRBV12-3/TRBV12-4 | CASSGTTYRDNEQFF | TGTGCCAGCAGTGGGACTACTTATAGGGACAATGAGCAGTTCTTC
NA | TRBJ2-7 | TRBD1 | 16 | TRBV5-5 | CASSLRQGQGAHEQYF | TGTGCCAGCAGCTTGAGGCAGGGACAGGGGGCCCACGAGCAGTACTTC
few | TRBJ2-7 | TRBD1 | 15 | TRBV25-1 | CASSGGTGGPYEQYF | TGTGCCAGCAGTGGAGGGACAGGGGGCCCCTACGAGCAGTACTTC
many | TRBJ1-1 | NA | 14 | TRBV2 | CASSEGGSGTEAFF | TGTGCCAGCAGTGAAGGCGGTTCGGGCACTGAAGCTTTCTTT
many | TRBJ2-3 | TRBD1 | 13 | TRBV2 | CASTGTGTDTQYF | TGTGCCAGCACCGGGACAGGCACAGATACGCAGTATTTT
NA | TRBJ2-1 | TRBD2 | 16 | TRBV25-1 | CASSGYTSGGSNEQFF | TGTGCCAGCAGTGGATATACTAGCGGGGGTTCTAATGAGCAGTTCTTC
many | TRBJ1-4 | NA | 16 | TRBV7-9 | CASSLGPPRGNEKLFF | TGTGCCAGCAGCTTAGGGCCTCCTAGGGGTAATGAAAAACTGTTTTTT
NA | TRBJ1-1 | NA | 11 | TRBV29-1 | CSVAGAAKAFF | TGCAGCGTTGCGGGGGCGGCGAAAGCTTTCTTT
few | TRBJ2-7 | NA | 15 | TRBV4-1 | CASSQDVRGAGEQYF | TGCGCCAGCAGCCAAGATGTTCGGGGGGCCGGCGAGCAGTACTTC
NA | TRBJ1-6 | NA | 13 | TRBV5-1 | CASSVRETSPLHF | TGCGCCAGCAGCGTACGGGAAACTTCACCCCTCCACTTT
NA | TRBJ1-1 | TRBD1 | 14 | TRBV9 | CASSGGQGGTEAFF | TGTGCCAGCAGCGGAGGACAGGGAGGCACTGAAGCTTTCTTT
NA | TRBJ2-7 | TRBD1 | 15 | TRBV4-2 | CASSQVTGASDEQYF | TGTGCCAGCAGCCAAGTCACAGGGGCCTCCGACGAGCAGTACTTC
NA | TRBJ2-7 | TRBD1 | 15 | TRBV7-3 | CASSLQGAGNDEQYF | TGTGCCAGCAGCTTACAGGGGGCAGGGAACGACGAGCAGTACTTC
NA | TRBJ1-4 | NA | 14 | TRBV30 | CAWSVGGSNEKLFF | TGTGCCTGGAGTGTCGGGGGATCTAATGAAAAACTGTTTTTT
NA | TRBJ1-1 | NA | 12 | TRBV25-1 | CASSERGTEAFF | TGTGCCAGCAGTGAAAGAGGTACTGAAGCTTTCTTT
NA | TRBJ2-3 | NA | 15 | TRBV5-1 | CASSLEEGWTDTQYF | TGCGCCAGCAGCTTGGAGGAAGGGTGGACAGATACGCAGTATTTT
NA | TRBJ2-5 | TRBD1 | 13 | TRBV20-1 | CSASRDSKGTQYF | TGCAGTGCTAGCAGGGACAGCAAGGGGACCCAGTACTTC
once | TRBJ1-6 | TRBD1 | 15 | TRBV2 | CASTNGQGDNSPLHF | TGTGCCAGCACTAATGGACAGGGAGATAATTCACCCCTCCACTTT
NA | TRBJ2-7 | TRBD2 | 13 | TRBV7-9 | CASSPREGYEQYF | TGCGCCAGCAGCCCCCGGGAGGGCTACGAGCAGTACTTC
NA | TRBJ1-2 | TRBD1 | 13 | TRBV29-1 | CSVGGQGVRGYTF | TGCAGCGTTGGCGGGCAGGGGGTCAGAGGCTACACCTTC
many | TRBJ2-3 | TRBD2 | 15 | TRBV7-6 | CASSTGTSIPDTQYF | TGTGCCAGCAGCACCGGGACTAGTATCCCAGATACGCAGTATTTT
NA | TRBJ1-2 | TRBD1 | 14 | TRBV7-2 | CASSFQTGGDVYTF | TGTGCCAGCAGCTTCCAGACAGGGGGTGACGTCTACACCTTC
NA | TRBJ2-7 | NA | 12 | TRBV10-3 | CAISESQLEQYF | TGTGCCATCAGTGAGTCACAACTCGAGCAGTACTTC
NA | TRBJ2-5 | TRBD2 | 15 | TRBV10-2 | CASSDEEGGRETQYF | TGCGCCAGCAGTGACGAGGAGGGAGGGAGGGAGACCCAGTACTTC
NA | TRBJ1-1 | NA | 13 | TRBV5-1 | CASSLVGGSEAFF | TGCGCCAGCAGCTTGGTTGGAGGGTCAGAAGCTTTCTTT
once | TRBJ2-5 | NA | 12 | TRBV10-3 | CAISRGGTTQYF | TGTGCCATCAGTCGGGGCGGCACGACCCAGTACTTC
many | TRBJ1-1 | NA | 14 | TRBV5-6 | CASSLWGGNTEAFF | TGTGCCAGCAGCTTGTGGGGGGGGAACACTGAAGCTTTCTTT
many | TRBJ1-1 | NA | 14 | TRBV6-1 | CASSEAGENTEAFF | TGTGCCAGCAGTGAAGCGGGCGAGAACACTGAAGCTTTCTTT
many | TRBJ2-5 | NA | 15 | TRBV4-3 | CASSRVFGAQETQYF | TGCGCCAGCAGCCGAGTATTTGGAGCACAAGAGACCCAGTACTTC
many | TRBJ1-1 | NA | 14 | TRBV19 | CASSIVQGGAEAFF | TGTGCCAGTAGTATAGTTCAGGGAGGGGCTGAAGCTTTCTTT
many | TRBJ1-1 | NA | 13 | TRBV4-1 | CASSSEEGTEAFF | TGCGCCAGCAGCTCCGAAGAGGGCACTGAAGCTTTCTTT
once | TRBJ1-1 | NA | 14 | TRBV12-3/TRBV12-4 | CASSFGGMNTEAFF | TGTGCCAGCAGTTTCGGGGGTATGAACACTGAAGCTTTCTTT
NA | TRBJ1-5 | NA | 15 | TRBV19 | CASSIGGMRPQPQHF | TGTGCCAGTAGTATTGGCGGGATGCGGCCTCAGCCCCAGCATTTT
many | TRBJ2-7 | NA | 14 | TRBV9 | CASSVLDSPYEQYF | TGTGCCAGCAGCGTATTGGACAGTCCCTACGAGCAGTACTTC